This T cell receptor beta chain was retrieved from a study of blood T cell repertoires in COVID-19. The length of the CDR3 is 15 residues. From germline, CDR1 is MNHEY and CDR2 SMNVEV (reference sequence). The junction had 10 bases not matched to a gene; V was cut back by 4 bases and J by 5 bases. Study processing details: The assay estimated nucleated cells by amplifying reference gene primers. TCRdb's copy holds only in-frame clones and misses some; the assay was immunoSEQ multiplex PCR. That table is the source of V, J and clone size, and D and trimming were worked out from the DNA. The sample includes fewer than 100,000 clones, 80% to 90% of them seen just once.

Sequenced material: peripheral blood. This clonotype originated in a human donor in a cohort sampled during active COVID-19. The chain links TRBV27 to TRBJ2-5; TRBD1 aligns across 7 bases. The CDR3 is CASSSGRGRRETQYF. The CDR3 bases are TGTGCCAGCAGTTCGGGCAGGGGGAGACGGGAGACCCAGTACTTC.